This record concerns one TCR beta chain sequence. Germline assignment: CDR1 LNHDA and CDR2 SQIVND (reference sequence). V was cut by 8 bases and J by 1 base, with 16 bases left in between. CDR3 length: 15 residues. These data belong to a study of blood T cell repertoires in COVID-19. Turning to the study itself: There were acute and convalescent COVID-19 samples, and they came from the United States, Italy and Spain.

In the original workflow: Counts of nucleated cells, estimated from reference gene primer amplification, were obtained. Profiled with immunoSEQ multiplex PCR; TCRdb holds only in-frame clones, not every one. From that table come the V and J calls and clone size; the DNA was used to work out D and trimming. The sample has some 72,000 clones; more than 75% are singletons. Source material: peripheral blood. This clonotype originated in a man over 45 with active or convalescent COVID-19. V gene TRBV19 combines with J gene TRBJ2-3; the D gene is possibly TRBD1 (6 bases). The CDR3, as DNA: TGTGCCAGTTCGGACAGCCAGACCCGCACAGATACGCAGTATTTT. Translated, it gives CASSDSQTRTDTQYF.